These 11 T cell receptor beta chains came from one sample sequenced in a study of T cell repertoires in cytomegalovirus infection. For these TCRs, the target antigens are not known. TCRdb re-called the reads through MiXCR, storing one row per CDR3 protein. The data show roughly 990,000 distinct CDR3 sequences, roughly 30% seen once. The sample here was cultured CD8+ T cells from PBMCs, taken from culture after CMV antigen stimulation. The source of these receptors is a human donor in good health (CMV status not recorded). Some clones in this sample may be carry-over from other donors' samples.

The sample holds a few counts of this clonotype. The germline gene is not matched at one end of the junction; a read error may be the cause. J is TRBJ1-6 and V is TRBV7-6; TRBD1 aligns across 9 bases. The V gene's germline CDR1 is SGHVS and CDR2 FNYEAQ. CDR3 length: 18 residues. This chain's CDR3 is CASSVAGTGSSYNSPLHF. The CDR3 nucleotides are TGTGCCAGCAGCGTAGCCGGGACAGGGAGCTCCTATAATTCACCCCTCCACTTT. The full variable domain, in which reference TRBV7-6 and TRBJ1-6 provide the parts outside the CDR3, is GAGVSQSPRYKVTKRGQDVALRCDPISGHVSLYWYRQALGQGPEFLTYFNYEAQQDKSGLPNDRFSAERPEGSISTLTIQRTEQRDSAMYRCASSVAGTGSSYNSPLHFGNGTRLTVT.

The chain couples TRBV9 to TRBJ2-1; D ambiguous. CDR3 length: 15 residues. The germline V and J ends were trimmed by 0 bases and 0 bases, with 7 bases remaining between them. CDR1 and CDR2 (germline): SGDLS, YYNGEE. The CDR3 region is CASSVEKSSYNEQFF. DNA of the CDR3: TGTGCCAGCAGCGTAGAAAAGAGCTCCTACAATGAGCAGTTCTTC.

This clonotype was counted a few times. The chain is built from TRBV7-3 and TRBJ1-1, with 11 bases lining up with TRBD1. The length of the CDR3 is 17 residues. Germline CDR1 reads SGHTA; CDR2 reads FQGTGA. J was trimmed by 6 bases and V by 5 bases; bases with no gene match: 14. CDR3 DNA: TGTGCCAGCAGCCCCCGGACAGGGGGCGAGAGAACGGCTGAAGCTTTCTTT. As protein: CASSPRTGGERTAEAFF.

V is TRBV6-1 and J is TRBJ2-1; D gene ambiguous. Looked up from germline, CDR1 is MNHNS and CDR2 is SASEGT. The CDR3 spans 13 residues. V shed 2 bases and J shed 3 bases, with 5 bases lying between them. The CDR3 coding sequence is TGTGCCAGCAGTGAAAAGCTCTACAATGAGCAGTTCTTC. Encoded protein: CASSEKLYNEQFF.

This clonotype was picked up a small number of times. The chain uses TRBV2 and TRBJ1-2; D might be TRBD1 (6 bases). Germline V gives CDR1 SNHLY, CDR2 FYNNEI. The CDR3 contains 13 residues. The V end was cut by 9 bases, the J end by 6 bases, with 17 bases between. Written as DNA, the CDR3 is TGTGCCAGGGTGATCAGGGGCGCGGATGGCTACACCTTC. Translated: CARVIRGADGYTF. Based on the CDR3 plus reference TRBV2 and TRBJ1-2, the full variable domain is EPEVTQTPSHQVTQMGQEVILRCVPISNHLYFYWYRQILGQKVEFLVSFYNNEISEKSEIFDDQFSVERPDGSNFTLKIRSTKLEDSAMYFCARVIRGADGYTFGSGTRLTVV.

Details on this clonotype: A read error may explain this, as a much larger clone is one base away. This chain joins TRBV7-2 and TRBJ2-7; TRBD2 is a possible D gene (7 bases). The CDR3 spans 16 residues. The ends were cut back, 3 bases at V and 7 bases at J, with 22 bases in the middle. The germline gives CDR1 SGHTA, CDR2 FQGNSA. Here the CDR3 DNA reads TGTGCCAGCAGCTTCGATGGCGGGGGCCTATCTAGGGAGCAGTACTTC. Protein: CASSFDGGGLSREQYF.

This sequence joins TRBV6-1 and TRBJ2-3; 11 bases map to TRBD2. Germline lookup yields CDR1 MNHNS and CDR2 SASEGT. The V gene end was trimmed by 6 bases and the J gene end by 5 bases; junction bases not matched to a gene: 10. The CDR3 totals 16 residues. The CDR3 coding sequence is TGTGCCAGCAGACCCCTACTAGCGGGGGAGGTAGATACGCAGTATTTT. Its translation is CASRPLLAGEVDTQYF.

The V and J genes are TRBV6-1 and TRBJ2-1, with a tentative D call TRBD1 (6 bases). Germline-derived CDR1 and CDR2 are MNHNS and SASEGT. The CDR3 contains 15 residues. V lost 4 bases to trimming and J lost 6 bases, with 16 bases between them. The CDR3 DNA sequence: TGTGCCAGCAGTGGCGACAGATTAGGGGGCAATGAGCAGTTCTTC. Its protein is CASSGDRLGGNEQFF.

This clonotype has only a few counts. V usage is TRBV19 and J usage is TRBJ2-3; maybe TRBD1 (5 bases). This CDR3 spans 15 amino acids. The germline V gene has CDR1 LNHDA and CDR2 SQIVND (reference sequence). V lost 5 bases and J lost 2, with 14 bases in between. CDR3 nucleotide sequence: TGTGCCAGTAGTGCCCACAGGCGACCCACAGATACGCAGTATTTT. It yields the protein CASSAHRRPTDTQYF.

Only a few counts were recorded for this clonotype. The rearrangement uses TRBV6-5 and TRBJ2-3; 9 nucleotides agree with TRBD2. CDR1 is MNHEY and CDR2 is SVGAGI in the germline V gene. J lost 2 bases, V lost 0 bases, and 6 bases had no gene match. CDR3 length: 17 amino acids. The DNA for the CDR3 is TGTGCCAGCAGTTACTCGGTAGCGGGGGCATACACAGATACGCAGTATTTT. This encodes CASSYSVAGAYTDTQYF.

To note about this clonotype: Since a much larger clone is just one base distant, this may be a read error. V gene TRBV7-6 combines with J gene TRBJ2-3; the match to TRBD2 covers 10 bases. CDR3 size: 18 residues. Trimming at V came to 5 bases and at J to 5 bases, leaving 16 bases not matched to a gene. CDR1 and CDR2 (germline): SGHVS, FNYEAQ. The CDR3 sequence: CASSDPGLARVQGDTQYF. For the CDR3, the DNA is TGTGCCAGCAGCGATCCGGGACTAGCGAGGGTCCAGGGAGATACGCAGTATTTT.